The next 14 T cell receptor beta chains were all read from a single sample in a study of shared clonotypes between healthy human individuals. Assay: immunoSEQ multiplex PCR; the TCRdb copy retains only in-frame clones and omits some. This table has over 2 million clones, about 95% appearing once. The sequenced sample was naive CD4+ T cells sorted from blood. Subset in this sample: CD45RA+ positively selected. These receptors were taken from a young man in good health.

The genes are TRBV18 and TRBJ2-3, with 8 bases that match TRBD2. Unmatched junction bases numbered 7, after V lost 6 bases and J lost 2 bases. The CDR3 spans 15 residues. Germline assignment: CDR1 KGHSH and CDR2 LQKENI. Here the CDR3 reads CASSNLAGTTDTQYF. The CDR3 DNA sequence: TGTGCCAGCTCGAATTTAGCGGGGACCACAGATACGCAGTATTTT.

The chain links TRBV5-1 to TRBJ1-4; TRBD1 is a possible D gene (5 bases). The length of the CDR3 is 14 residues. Germline CDR1 is SGHRS and CDR2 is YFSETQ. The ends were cut back, 0 bases at V and 7 bases at J, with 10 bases in the middle. CDR3 sequence (DNA): TGCGCCAGCAGCTTGGGACAGTTCAGTGAAAAACTGTTTTTT. It translates to CASSLGQFSEKLFF.

The rearrangement joins TRBV6-1 to TRBJ1-4, with 9 bases identical to TRBD1. The V gene's germline CDR1 is MNHNS and CDR2 SASEGT. V gave up 10 bases and J gave up 3 bases; unmatched junction bases: 9. The CDR3 totals 15 residues. CDR3 sequence (DNA): TGTGCCACGTCCCGGGACAGGGTTGCTAATGAAAAACTGTTTTTT. Encoded protein: CATSRDRVANEKLFF.

The chain couples TRBV28 to TRBJ2-1; 7 bases align to TRBD1. Germline trimming cut 5 bases from V and 9 bases from J; bases unmatched to any gene: 4. Germline loops: CDR1 MDHEN, CDR2 SYDVKM. The CDR3 has 12 residues. The CDR3 region is CASSLRDSEQFF. CDR3 coding DNA: TGTGCCAGCAGTCTCCGGGACAGTGAGCAGTTCTTC.

The CDR3 nucleotides are TGTGCCTGGGGGGGACAGGGTGGCAATCAGCCCCAGCATTTT. This codes for CAWGGQGGNQPQHF. The J gene is TRBJ1-5, the V gene TRBV30; 9 bases are shared with TRBD1. The CDR3 sequence is 14 residues long. V shed 5 bases and J 2 bases; nucleotides not matched to a gene: 4. From germline, CDR1 is GTSNPN and CDR2 SVGIG (reference sequence).

The chain has TRBV11-2 and TRBJ1-1, with D tentatively TRBD1 (6 bases). The length of the CDR3 is 14 residues. Trimming pared 7 bases from V and 3 bases from J, leaving 15 bases between. From germline, CDR1 is SGHAT and CDR2 FQNNGV. The CDR3 sequence is CASTLRGWDTEAFF. The DNA for the CDR3 is TGTGCCAGCACCCTCAGGGGTTGGGACACTGAAGCTTTCTTT. Full variable domain (missing parts from reference TRBV11-2 and TRBJ1-1): EAGVAQSPRYKIIEKRQSVAFWCNPISGHATLYWYQQILGQGPKLLIQFQNNGVVDDSQLPKDRFSAERLKGVDSTLKIQPAKLEDSAVYLCASTLRGWDTEAFFGQGTRLTVV.

The chain carries TRBV5-8 and TRBJ2-1; D remains unclear. V lost 2 bases to trimming and J lost 5 bases, with 11 bases between them. Per the germline V gene, CDR1 is SGHTS and CDR2 is YDEGEE. The CDR3 sequence is 14 residues long. CDR3 region: CASSFIGRNNEQFF. CDR3 bases: TGTGCCAGCAGCTTCATCGGGCGTAACAATGAGCAGTTCTTC. The complete variable domain, with remaining parts taken from reference TRBV5-8 and TRBJ2-1, reads EAGVTQSPTHLIKTRGQQATLRCSPISGHTSVYWYQQALGLGLQFLLWYDEGEERNRGNFPPRFSGRQFPNYSSELNVNALELEDSALYLCASSFIGRNNEQFFGPGTRLTVL.

The chain employs TRBV7-2 and TRBJ2-3, with 14 nucleotides matching TRBD2. The CDR3 runs 18 residues. The junction had 12 bases not matched to a gene; V was cut back by 1 base and J by 9 bases. CDR1 and CDR2 from the germline V gene are SGHTA and FQGNSA. In DNA form, the CDR3 reads TGTGCCAGCAGCTTAGAATCTGCAGGACTAGCGGGAGGAGGGACGCAGTATTTT. Encoded protein: CASSLESAGLAGGGTQYF.

In this sample, this clone turned up once. The chain uses TRBV6-1 and TRBJ1-5; D call uncertain. The germline CDR1 and CDR2 sequences are MNHNS and SASEGT. Trimming took 7 bases from V and 0 from J, leaving 7 bases between them. The CDR3 sequence is 13 residues long. This chain's CDR3 is CASKTNSNQPQHF. DNA for the CDR3: TGTGCCAGCAAGACAAATAGCAATCAGCCCCAGCATTTT.

The chain uses TRBV30 and TRBJ2-2; possible D gene TRBD2, 5 bases. The V gene's germline CDR1 is GTSNPN and CDR2 SVGIG (reference sequence). V dropped 1 base and J dropped 5 bases, with 8 bases sitting between them. CDR3 length: 13 residues. CDR3 DNA sequence: TGTGCCTGGAGTGATAGGAGGACCGGGGAGCTGTTTTTT. It codes for CAWSDRRTGELFF.

This clone was seen once. The chain has TRBV13 and TRBJ2-1; 9 positions agree with TRBD2. The CDR3 has 15 amino acids. Trimming cost V 3 bases and J 4 bases; bases outside gene matches: 4. The germline CDR1 and CDR2 sequences are PRHDT and FYEKMQ (reference sequence). CDR3 DNA: TGTGCCAGCAGCTTGAACAGCGGGGGGTACAATGAGCAGTTCTTC. Protein product: CASSLNSGGYNEQFF. The full variable domain, rest sourced from reference TRBV13 and TRBJ2-1, is AAGVIQSPRHLIKEKRETATLKCYPIPRHDTVYWYQQGPGQDPQFLISFYEKMQSDKGSIPDRFSAQQFSDYHSELNMSSLELGDSALYFCASSLNSGGYNEQFFGPGTRLTVL.

V gene TRBV11-2 combines with J gene TRBJ2-1; 13 nucleotides agree with TRBD2. Germline-derived CDR1 and CDR2 are SGHAT and FQNNGV. V was clipped by 6 bases and J by 8 bases; unmatched bases: 4. The CDR3 loop spans 14 amino acids. Written as DNA, the CDR3 is TGTGCCAGCAGACTAGCGGGAGGGATCGATGAGCAGTTCTTC. Residues: CASRLAGGIDEQFF.

This clone was observed a single time. V gene TRBV29-1 combines with J gene TRBJ2-5; D might be TRBD1 (5 bases). V was pared by 8 bases and J by 0 bases, with 16 bases between. The length of the CDR3 is 14 residues. Looked up from germline, CDR1 is SQVTM and CDR2 is ANQGSEA. For the CDR3, the DNA is TGCAGCCTGACGCAGGGTTGGTACCAAGAGACCCAGTACTTC. The encoded protein is CSLTQGWYQETQYF.

The chain couples TRBV5-6 to TRBJ2-7, with 10 bases matching TRBD1. With V trimmed by 0 bases and J by 5 bases, 5 bases remained unmatched. In germline, CDR1 is SGHDT, CDR2 YYEEEE. The CDR3 consists of 15 residues. The CDR3 loop is CASSLGDRGRDEQYF. CDR3 in DNA: TGTGCCAGCAGCTTGGGCGACAGGGGGCGGGACGAGCAGTACTTC. Based on the CDR3 plus reference TRBV5-6 and TRBJ2-7, the full variable domain is DAGVTQSPTHLIKTRGQQVTLRCSPKSGHDTVSWYQQALGQGPQFIFQYYEEEERQRGNFPDRFSGHQFPNYSSELNVNALLLGDSALYLCASSLGDRGRDEQYFGPGTRLTVT.